The rows below give T cell receptor beta chains drawn from one sample of a study of blood T cell repertoires in COVID-19. TCRdb keeps only in-frame clones here, not all; method: immunoSEQ multiplex PCR. Altogether approximately 290,000 clones are present, around nine tenths being singletons, with the ten largest covering around 10%. Sequencing was performed on peripheral blood. These receptors were taken from a woman younger than 45 with COVID-19, enrolled during active disease. The CDR3 runs from the conserved cysteine through the conserved F or W. D genes are given only for firm matches. Only part of the rows carry a size: once, few, many, or a class if the clone is expanded.

TRBV7-9	14	TRBJ2-7	few	NA	CASSERDTHYEQYF	TGTGCCAGCAGCGAACGGGACACACACTACGAGCAGTACTTC
TRBV28	19	TRBJ2-5	NA	TRBD2	CASSLRGARTSGGRETQYF	TGTGCCAGCAGTTTAAGGGGGGCCCGGACTAGCGGGGGAAGAGAGACCCAGTACTTC
TRBV2	13	TRBJ1-4	NA	NA	CASRHDLAEKLFF	TGTGCCAGCAGGCACGACTTAGCTGAAAAACTGTTTTTT
TRBV4-2	15	TRBJ2-7	once	TRBD2	CASSQGAGLPYEQYF	TGTGCCAGCAGCCAAGGAGCGGGGCTCCCCTACGAGCAGTACTTC
TRBV4-2	14	TRBJ2-7	NA	TRBD1	CASSPWTGFDEQYF	TGTGCCAGCAGCCCCTGGACAGGGTTCGACGAGCAGTACTTC
TRBV7-2	16	TRBJ2-7	once	TRBD1	CASSQQGTGGSYEQYF	TGTGCCAGCAGCCAACAAGGGACAGGGGGCTCCTACGAGCAGTACTTC
TRBV19	15	TRBJ1-4	NA	NA	CASSKRDTGAEKLFF	TGTGCCAGTAGTAAACGGGACACCGGAGCGGAAAAACTGTTTTTT
TRBV5-5	14	TRBJ1-1	NA	TRBD1	CASSFGQGVREAFF	TGTGCCAGCAGCTTCGGACAGGGGGTACGAGAAGCTTTCTTT
TRBV7-6	11	TRBJ1-1	once	NA	CASSLGNEAFF	TGTGCCAGCAGCTTAGGTAATGAAGCTTTCTTT
TRBV5-5	14	TRBJ1-4	NA	NA	CASSPPTSREKLFF	TGTGCCAGCAGCCCCCCCACGTCTAGGGAAAAACTGTTTTTT
TRBV4-1	14	TRBJ2-7	NA	TRBD1	CASSPLQGAYEQYF	TGCGCCAGCAGCCCCCTGCAGGGGGCCTACGAGCAGTACTTC
TRBV9	13	TRBJ2-2	NA	NA	CASSVGSTGELFF	TGTGCCAGCAGCGTAGGTAGCACCGGGGAGCTGTTTTTT
TRBV23-1	14	TRBJ2-7	NA	NA	CASSQPGQTHEQYF	TGCGCCAGCAGTCAACCCGGACAGACCCACGAGCAGTACTTC
TRBV7-9	15	TRBJ1-2	NA	NA	CASSSAGPGGYGYTF	TGTGCCAGCAGCTCTGCTGGACCGGGGGGGTATGGCTACACCTTC
TRBV6-1	14	TRBJ2-3	NA	NA	CASSDLDRSDTQYF	TGTGCCAGCAGTGACCTAGACAGGTCAGATACGCAGTATTTT
TRBV14	12	TRBJ1-1	NA	NA	CASSTQGSEAFF	TGTGCCAGCAGCACCCAGGGTTCTGAAGCTTTCTTT
TRBV27	13	TRBJ2-7	NA	NA	CASSYTTGYEQYF	TGTGCCAGCAGTTATACGACTGGGTACGAGCAGTACTTC
TRBV5-4	15	TRBJ1-2	NA	NA	CASSLGGEVNYGYTF	TGTGCCAGCAGCTTGGGGGGAGAAGTTAACTATGGCTACACCTTC
TRBV5-1	15	TRBJ1-2	NA	NA	CASSLGKGGYYGYTF	TGCGCCAGCAGCTTGGGAAAGGGGGGGTACTATGGCTACACCTTC
TRBV4-1	16	TRBJ2-1	NA	TRBD1	CASSHLRDRGANEQFF	TGCGCCAGCAGCCACCTCCGGGACAGGGGAGCAAATGAGCAGTTCTTC
TRBV4-1	16	TRBJ2-1	NA	TRBD2	CASSLWVAGGDNEQFF	TGCGCCAGCAGCCTCTGGGTAGCGGGGGGGGACAATGAGCAGTTCTTC
TRBV28	16	TRBJ2-7	NA	NA	CASSLKGHGFWYEQYF	TGTGCCAGCAGTTTGAAGGGACACGGGTTTTGGTACGAGCAGTACTTC
TRBV5-1	13	TRBJ2-1	NA	TRBD2	CASSFTSGSEQFF	TGCGCCAGCAGCTTCACTAGCGGGTCTGAGCAGTTCTTC
TRBV10-3	16	TRBJ1-2	NA	NA	CAISESRQQSNYGYTF	TGTGCCATCAGTGAGTCGCGACAGCAATCTAACTATGGCTACACCTTC
TRBV25-1	13	TRBJ2-7	NA	NA	CASSDQGGYEQYF	TGTGCCAGCAGTGATCAGGGGGGTTACGAGCAGTACTTC
TRBV13	15	TRBJ1-4	NA	NA	CASSQPGDSNEKLFF	TGTGCCAGCAGCCAACCGGGGGATAGTAATGAAAAACTGTTTTTT